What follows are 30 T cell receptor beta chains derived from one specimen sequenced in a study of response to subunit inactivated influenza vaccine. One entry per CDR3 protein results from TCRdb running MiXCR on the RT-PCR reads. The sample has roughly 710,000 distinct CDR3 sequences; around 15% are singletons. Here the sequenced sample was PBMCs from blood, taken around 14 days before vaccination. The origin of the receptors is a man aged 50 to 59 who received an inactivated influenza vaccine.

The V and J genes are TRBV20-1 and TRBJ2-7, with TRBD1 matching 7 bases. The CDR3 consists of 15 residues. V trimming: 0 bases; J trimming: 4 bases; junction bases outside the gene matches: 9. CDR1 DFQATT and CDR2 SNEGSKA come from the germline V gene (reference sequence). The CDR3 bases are TGCAGTGCTAGAGATCGAAGGGACAGACTTTACGAGCAGTACTTC. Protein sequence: CSARDRRDRLYEQYF.

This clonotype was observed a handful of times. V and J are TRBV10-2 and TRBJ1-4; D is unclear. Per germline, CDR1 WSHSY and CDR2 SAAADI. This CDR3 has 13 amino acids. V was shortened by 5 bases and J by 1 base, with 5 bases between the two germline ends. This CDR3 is CASSPVTNEKLFF. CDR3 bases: TGCGCCAGCAGTCCTGTAACTAATGAAAAACTGTTTTTT.

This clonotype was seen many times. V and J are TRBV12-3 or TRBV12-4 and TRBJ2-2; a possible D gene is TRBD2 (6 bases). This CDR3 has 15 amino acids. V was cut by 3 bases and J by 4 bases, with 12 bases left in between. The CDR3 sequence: CASSLGGVTTGELFF. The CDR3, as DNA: TGTGCCAGCAGTTTGGGCGGGGTGACCACCGGGGAGCTGTTTTTT.

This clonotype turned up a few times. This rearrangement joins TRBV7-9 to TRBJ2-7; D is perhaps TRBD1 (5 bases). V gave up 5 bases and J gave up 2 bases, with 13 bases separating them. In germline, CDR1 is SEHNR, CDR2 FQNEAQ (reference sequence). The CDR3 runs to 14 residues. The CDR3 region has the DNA TGTGCCAGCAGCCCGGACAACGGGCCCTACGAGCAGTACTTC. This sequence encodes CASSPDNGPYEQYF. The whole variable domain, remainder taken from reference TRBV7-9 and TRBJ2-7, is DTGVSQNPRHKITKRGQNVTFRCDPISEHNRLYWYRQTLGQGPEFLTYFQNEAQLEKSRLLSDRFSAERPKGSFSTLEIQRTEQGDSAMYLCASSPDNGPYEQYFGPGTRLTVT.

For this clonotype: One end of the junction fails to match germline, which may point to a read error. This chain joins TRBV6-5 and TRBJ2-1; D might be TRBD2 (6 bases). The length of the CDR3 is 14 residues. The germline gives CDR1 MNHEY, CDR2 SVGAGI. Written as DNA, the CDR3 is TGTGCCAGCAGATACTCTTCAGGGAGGAATGAGCAGTTCTTC. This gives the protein CASRYSSGRNEQFF.

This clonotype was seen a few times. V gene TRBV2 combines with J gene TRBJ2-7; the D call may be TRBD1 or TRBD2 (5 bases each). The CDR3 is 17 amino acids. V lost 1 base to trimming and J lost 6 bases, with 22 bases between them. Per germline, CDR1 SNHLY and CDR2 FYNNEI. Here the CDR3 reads CASSEVPGPSGDGEQYF. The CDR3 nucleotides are TGTGCCAGCAGTGAAGTGCCGGGGCCCTCAGGTGATGGCGAGCAGTACTTC. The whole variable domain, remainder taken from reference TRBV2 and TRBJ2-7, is EPEVTQTPSHQVTQMGQEVILRCVPISNHLYFYWYRQILGQKVEFLVSFYNNEISEKSEIFDDQFSVERPDGSNFTLKIRSTKLEDSAMYFCASSEVPGPSGDGEQYFGPGTRLTVT.

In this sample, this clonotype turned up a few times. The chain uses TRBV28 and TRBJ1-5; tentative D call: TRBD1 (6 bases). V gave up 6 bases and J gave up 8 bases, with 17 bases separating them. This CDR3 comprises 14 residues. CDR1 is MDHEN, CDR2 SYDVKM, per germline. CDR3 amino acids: CASSAGQSPKPQHF. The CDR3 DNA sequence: TGTGCCAGCAGCGCCGGACAGTCTCCGAAGCCCCAGCATTTT.

The CDR3 is CASSATRLAGGPGANVLTF. CDR3 DNA sequence: TGTGCCAGCAGCGCCACGAGACTAGCGGGAGGGCCTGGGGCCAACGTCCTGACTTTC. This rearrangement joins TRBV11-1 to TRBJ2-6; 14 positions agree with TRBD2. Germline V gene sequence: CDR1 SGHAT, CDR2 FQDESV (reference sequence). The CDR3 totals 19 residues. V lost 5 bases, J lost 2 bases, and 8 bases stayed unmatched.

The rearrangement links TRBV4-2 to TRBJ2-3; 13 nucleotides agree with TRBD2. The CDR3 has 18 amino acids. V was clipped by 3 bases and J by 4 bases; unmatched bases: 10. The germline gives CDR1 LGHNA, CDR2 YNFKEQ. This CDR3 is CASSHIFRLAGGSDTQYF. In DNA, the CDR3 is TGTGCCAGCAGCCACATCTTTAGACTAGCGGGGGGTTCAGATACGCAGTATTTT.

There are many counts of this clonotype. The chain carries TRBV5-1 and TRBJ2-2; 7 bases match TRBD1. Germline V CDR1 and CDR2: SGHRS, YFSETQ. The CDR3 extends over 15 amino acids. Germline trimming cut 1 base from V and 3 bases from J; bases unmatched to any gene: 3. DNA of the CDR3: TGCGCCAGCAGCTTGAGGGGGCGAGACACCGGGGAGCTGTTTTTT. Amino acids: CASSLRGRDTGELFF.

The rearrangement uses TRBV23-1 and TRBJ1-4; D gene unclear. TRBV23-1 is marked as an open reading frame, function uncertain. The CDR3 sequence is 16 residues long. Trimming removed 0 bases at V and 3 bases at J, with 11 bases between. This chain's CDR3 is CASSQSMGSSNEKLFF. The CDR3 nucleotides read TGCGCCAGCAGTCAATCAATGGGGAGTTCTAATGAAAAACTGTTTTTT.

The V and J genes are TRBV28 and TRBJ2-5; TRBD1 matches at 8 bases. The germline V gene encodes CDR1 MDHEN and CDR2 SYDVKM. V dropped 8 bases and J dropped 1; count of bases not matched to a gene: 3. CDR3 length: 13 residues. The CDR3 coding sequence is TGTGCCAGCGCACAGGGGGGCCAAGAGACCCAGTACTTC. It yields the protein CASAQGGQETQYF.

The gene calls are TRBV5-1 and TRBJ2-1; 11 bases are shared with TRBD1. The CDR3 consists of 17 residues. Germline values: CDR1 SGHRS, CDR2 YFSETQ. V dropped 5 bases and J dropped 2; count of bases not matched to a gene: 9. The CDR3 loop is CASSTGPGQGAYNEQFF. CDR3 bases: TGCGCCAGCAGTACCGGCCCGGGACAGGGGGCCTACAATGAGCAGTTCTTC.

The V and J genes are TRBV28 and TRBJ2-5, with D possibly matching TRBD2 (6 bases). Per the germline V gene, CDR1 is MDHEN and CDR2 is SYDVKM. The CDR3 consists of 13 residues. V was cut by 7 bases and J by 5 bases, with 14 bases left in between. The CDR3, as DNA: TGTGCCAGCACCCCCCCGGCGGGGGAGACCCAGTACTTC. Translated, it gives CASTPPAGETQYF. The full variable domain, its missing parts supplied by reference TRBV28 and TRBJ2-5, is DVKVTQSSRYLVKRTGEKVFLECVQDMDHENMFWYRQDPGLGLRLIYFSYDVKMKEKGDIPEGYSVSREKKERFSLILESASTNQTSMYLCASTPPAGETQYFGPGTRLLVL.

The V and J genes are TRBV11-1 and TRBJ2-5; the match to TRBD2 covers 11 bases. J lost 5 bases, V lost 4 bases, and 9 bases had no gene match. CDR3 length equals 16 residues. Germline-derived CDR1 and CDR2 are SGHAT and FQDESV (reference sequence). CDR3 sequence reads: CASSSDSGRALETQYF. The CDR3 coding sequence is TGTGCCAGCAGCTCCGATAGCGGGAGGGCCTTGGAGACCCAGTACTTC.

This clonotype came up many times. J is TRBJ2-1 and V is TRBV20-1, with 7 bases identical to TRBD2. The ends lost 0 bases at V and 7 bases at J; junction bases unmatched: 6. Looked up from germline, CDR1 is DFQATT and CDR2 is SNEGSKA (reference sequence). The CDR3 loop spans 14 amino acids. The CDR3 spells CSARDDLAENEQFF. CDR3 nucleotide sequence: TGCAGTGCTAGAGATGATCTAGCGGAGAATGAGCAGTTCTTC.

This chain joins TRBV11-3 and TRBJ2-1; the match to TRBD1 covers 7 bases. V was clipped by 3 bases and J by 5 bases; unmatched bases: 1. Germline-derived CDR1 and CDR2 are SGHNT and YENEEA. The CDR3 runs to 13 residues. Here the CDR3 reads CASSFDRDNEQFF. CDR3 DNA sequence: TGTGCCAGCAGCTTTGACAGGGACAATGAGCAGTTCTTC.

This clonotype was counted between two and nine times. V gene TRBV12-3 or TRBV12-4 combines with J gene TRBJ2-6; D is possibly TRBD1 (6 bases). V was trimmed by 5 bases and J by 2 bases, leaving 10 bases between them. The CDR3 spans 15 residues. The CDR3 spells CASSLNRAGANVLTF. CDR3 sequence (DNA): TGTGCCAGCAGTCTCAACAGGGCTGGGGCCAACGTCCTGACTTTC.

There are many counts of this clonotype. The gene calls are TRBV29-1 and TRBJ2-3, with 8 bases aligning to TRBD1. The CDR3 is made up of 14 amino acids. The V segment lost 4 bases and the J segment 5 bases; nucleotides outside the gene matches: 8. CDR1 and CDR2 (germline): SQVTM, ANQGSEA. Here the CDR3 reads CSVGRTGHEDTQYF. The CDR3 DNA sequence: TGCAGCGTTGGACGGACAGGGCATGAAGATACGCAGTATTTT.

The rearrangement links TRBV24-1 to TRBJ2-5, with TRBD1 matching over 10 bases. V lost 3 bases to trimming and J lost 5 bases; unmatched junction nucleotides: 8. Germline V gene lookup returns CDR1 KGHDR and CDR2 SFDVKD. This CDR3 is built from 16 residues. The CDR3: CATSDRTGGMWETQYF. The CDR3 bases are TGTGCCACCAGTGATCGGACAGGGGGAATGTGGGAGACCCAGTACTTC.

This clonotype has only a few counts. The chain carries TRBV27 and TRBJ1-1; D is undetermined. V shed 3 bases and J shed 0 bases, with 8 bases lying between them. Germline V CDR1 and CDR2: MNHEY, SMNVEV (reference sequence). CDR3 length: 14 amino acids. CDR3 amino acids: CASSFSSLNTEAFF. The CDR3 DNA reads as TGTGCCAGCAGTTTCTCTAGCCTGAACACTGAAGCTTTCTTT.

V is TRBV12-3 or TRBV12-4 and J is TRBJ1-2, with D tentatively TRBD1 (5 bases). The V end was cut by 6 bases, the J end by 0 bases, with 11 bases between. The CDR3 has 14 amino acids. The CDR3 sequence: CASSRGEANYGYTF. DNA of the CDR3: TGTGCCAGCAGCCGGGGGGAAGCTAACTATGGCTACACCTTC.

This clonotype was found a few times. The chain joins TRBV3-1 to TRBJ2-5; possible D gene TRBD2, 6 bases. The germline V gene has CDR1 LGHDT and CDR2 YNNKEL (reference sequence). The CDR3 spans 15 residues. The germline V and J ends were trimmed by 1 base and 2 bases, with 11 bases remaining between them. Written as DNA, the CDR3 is TGTGCCAGCAGCCAAGTTTGGGGGGAGCAAGAGACCCAGTACTTC. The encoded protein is CASSQVWGEQETQYF.

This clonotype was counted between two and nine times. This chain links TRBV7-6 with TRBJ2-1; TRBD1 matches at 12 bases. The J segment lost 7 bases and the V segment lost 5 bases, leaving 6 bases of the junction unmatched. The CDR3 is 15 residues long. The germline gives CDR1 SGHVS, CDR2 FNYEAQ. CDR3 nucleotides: TGTGCCAGCAGCCCCGGGGACAGGGGGCGAAATGAGCAGTTCTTC. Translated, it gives CASSPGDRGRNEQFF.

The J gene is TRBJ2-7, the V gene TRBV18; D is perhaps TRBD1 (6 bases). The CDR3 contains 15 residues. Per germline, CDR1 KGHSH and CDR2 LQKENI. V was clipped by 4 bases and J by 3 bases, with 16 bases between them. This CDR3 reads CASSRDMGANYEQYF. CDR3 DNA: TGTGCCAGCTCACGGGACATGGGGGCTAACTACGAGCAGTACTTC.

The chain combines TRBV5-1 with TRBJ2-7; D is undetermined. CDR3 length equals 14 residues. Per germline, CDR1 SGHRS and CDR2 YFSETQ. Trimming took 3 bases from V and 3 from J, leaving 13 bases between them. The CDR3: CASSSPGRIYEQYF. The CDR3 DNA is TGCGCCAGCAGCTCCCCCGGACGTATCTACGAGCAGTACTTC.

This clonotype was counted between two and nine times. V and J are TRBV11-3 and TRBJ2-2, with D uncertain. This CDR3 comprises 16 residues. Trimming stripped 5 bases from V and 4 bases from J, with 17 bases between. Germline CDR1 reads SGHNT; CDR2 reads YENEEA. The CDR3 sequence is CASSPDFGEGTGELFF. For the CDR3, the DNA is TGTGCCAGCAGCCCCGATTTTGGGGAAGGCACCGGGGAGCTGTTTTTT.

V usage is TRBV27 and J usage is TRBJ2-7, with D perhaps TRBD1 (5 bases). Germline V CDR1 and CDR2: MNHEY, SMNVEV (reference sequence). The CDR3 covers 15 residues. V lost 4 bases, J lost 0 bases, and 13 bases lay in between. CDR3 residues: CASSSRGRSSYEQYF. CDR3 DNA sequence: TGTGCCAGCAGTTCAAGGGGTAGGAGCTCCTACGAGCAGTACTTC.

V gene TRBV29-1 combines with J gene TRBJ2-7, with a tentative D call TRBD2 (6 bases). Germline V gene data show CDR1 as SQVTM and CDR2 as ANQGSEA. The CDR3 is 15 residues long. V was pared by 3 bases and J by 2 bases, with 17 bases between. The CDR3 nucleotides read TGCAGCGTTGAGTTGACCCGCGGAGGGGCCTACGAGCAGTACTTC. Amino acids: CSVELTRGGAYEQYF.

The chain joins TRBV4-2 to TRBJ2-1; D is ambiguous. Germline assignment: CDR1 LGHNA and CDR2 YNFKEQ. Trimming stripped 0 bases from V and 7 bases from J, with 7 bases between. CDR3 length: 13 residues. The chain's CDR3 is CASSQDVGNEQFF. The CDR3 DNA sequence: TGTGCCAGCAGCCAAGACGTCGGGAATGAGCAGTTCTTC.